This T cell receptor (beta chain) stems from a study of T cell changes during pregnancy in multiple sclerosis. This CDR3 spans 13 amino acids. V was cut by 3 bases and J by 7 bases, with 12 bases left in between. CDR1 is SNHLY and CDR2 is FYNNEI in the germline V gene. Only in-frame clones appear in the TCRdb table, and some are missing; sequencing was by immunoSEQ multiplex PCR. The sample yields 60,000 to 85,000 clones, roughly 94% seen once. Specimen: peripheral blood, collected in the second trimester of pregnancy. The chain couples TRBV2 to TRBJ2-5, with D perhaps TRBD1 (5 bases). This TCR came from a female donor in good health, enrolled as a control in a pregnancy study. The chain's CDR3 is CASSEAPQGTQYF. The CDR3 nucleotides read TGTGCCAGCAGTGAGGCACCCCAGGGGACCCAGTACTTC.